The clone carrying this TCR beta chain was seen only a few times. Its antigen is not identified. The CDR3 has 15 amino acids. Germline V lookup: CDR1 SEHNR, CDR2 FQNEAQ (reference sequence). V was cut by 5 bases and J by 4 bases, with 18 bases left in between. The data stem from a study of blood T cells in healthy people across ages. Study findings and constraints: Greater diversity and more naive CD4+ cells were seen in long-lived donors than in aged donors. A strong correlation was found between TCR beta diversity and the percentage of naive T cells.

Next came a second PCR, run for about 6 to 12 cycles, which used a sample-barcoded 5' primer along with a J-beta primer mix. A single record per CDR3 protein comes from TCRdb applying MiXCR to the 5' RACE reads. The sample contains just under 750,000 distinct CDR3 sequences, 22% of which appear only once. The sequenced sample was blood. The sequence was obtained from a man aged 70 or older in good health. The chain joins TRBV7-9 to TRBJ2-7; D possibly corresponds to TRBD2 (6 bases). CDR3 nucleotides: TGTGCCAGCAGCGCTCCCACGTCGGGGGAGTACGAGCAGTACTTC. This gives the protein CASSAPTSGEYEQYF.